This TCR beta chain was obtained from a study of T cell responses to AZD1222 COVID-19 vaccine. At the level of the study: Analysis merged second doses at about 4 or about 12 weeks. Study-level results: Spike was spanned by vaccine-associated CD4 TCRs, which were dominant at 160-218 and 743-854.

Notes on this clone: Its antigen is currently unknown.

Clones were read by immunoSEQ multiplex PCR, and TCRdb kept only the in-frame ones, dropping some. The sample carries about 140,000 clones, 93% recorded once. Trimming stripped 0 bases from V and 1 base from J, with 8 bases between. Germline CDR1 reads SGHRS; CDR2 reads YFSETQ. The CDR3 is made up of 14 amino acids. V and J are TRBV5-1 and TRBJ2-7; tentative D call: TRBD2 (6 bases). Sequences were derived from peripheral blood, sampled on day 0 of AZD1222 vaccination. The receptor was derived from an adult in good health. CDR3 sequence: CASSLGGDSYEQYF. The CDR3 nucleotides are TGCGCCAGCAGCTTGGGCGGGGATTCCTACGAGCAGTACTTC.